The next 4 T cell receptor beta chains were all read from a single sample in a study of Tregs in tolerant kidney transplant recipients. Repertoires were generated with immunoSEQ multiplex PCR, while TCRdb's copy carries only in-frame clones and drops some. Its clone listing holds roughly 53,000 clones. The sequencing used CD4+ T cells from blood, collected before the transplant. The receptor source for this set is a human donor who received a combined kidney and bone marrow transplant.

A word on this clone: The read ends 3 residues early relative to the CDR3; the germline J gene fills the gap. This sequence joins TRBV5-1 and TRBJ2-5, with D possibly matching TRBD2 (5 bases). Germline lookup yields CDR1 SGHRS and CDR2 YFSETQ. V was clipped by 1 base and J by 5 bases, with 9 bases between them. The CDR3 has 13 residues. The CDR3 DNA, read in part, is TGCGCCAGCAGCTTGAACCCGGGGGAGACC. It translates to CASSLNPGET. The full-length CDR3 reads as CASSLNPGETQYF.

Comment on this clone: The read comes to an end 3 residues before the CDR3 does, leaving the germline J gene to fill in the end. The chain links TRBV7-2 to TRBJ2-1; maybe TRBD2 (7 bases). CDR1 is SGHTA, CDR2 FQGNSA, per germline. The CDR3 runs to 15 residues. V was cut by 2 bases and J by 8 bases, with 16 bases left in between. The CDR3 spells CASSLSGGAGYEQFF. CDR3 DNA (partial): TGTGCCAGCAGCTTAAGTGGGGGGGCTGGCTATGAG.

To note about this clone: From the germline J gene comes the end of the CDR3, since the read stops 3 residues before it. V usage is TRBV20-1 and J usage is TRBJ1-1, with a weak D call TRBD1 (5 bases). Per the germline V gene, CDR1 is DFQATT and CDR2 is SNEGSKA (reference sequence). The CDR3 extends over 13 amino acids. The covered CDR3 bases are TGCAGTGCTAGTGGGAGGGGCCTACGGGAA. Amino acids: CSASGRGLRE. The whole CDR3 sequence reads CSASGRGLREAFF.

Remarks on this clone: The DNA ends 3 residues before the CDR3 does, and the rest of the CDR3 is filled in from the germline J gene. The J gene is TRBJ1-5, the V gene TRBV19; the match to TRBD1 covers 7 bases. CDR3 length: 13 residues. Unmatched junction bases numbered 6, after V lost 10 bases and J lost 3 bases. Germline values: CDR1 LNHDA, CDR2 SQIVND (reference sequence). The covered CDR3 bases are TGTGCCATTGCGGACAGGTACAATCAGCCC. Translating it yields CAIADRYNQP. The full CDR3 sequence reads CAIADRYNQPQHF.